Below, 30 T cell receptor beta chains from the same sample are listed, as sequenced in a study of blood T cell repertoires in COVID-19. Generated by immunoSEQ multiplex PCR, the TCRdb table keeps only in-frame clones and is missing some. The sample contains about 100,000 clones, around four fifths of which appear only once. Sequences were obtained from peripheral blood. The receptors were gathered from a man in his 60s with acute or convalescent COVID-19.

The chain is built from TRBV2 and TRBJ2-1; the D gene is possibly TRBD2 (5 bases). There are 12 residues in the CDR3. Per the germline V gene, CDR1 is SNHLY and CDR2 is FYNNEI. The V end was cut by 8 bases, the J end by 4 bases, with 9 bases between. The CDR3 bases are TGTGCCAGCCAGGAGGAATACAATGAGCAGTTCTTC. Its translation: CASQEEYNEQFF.

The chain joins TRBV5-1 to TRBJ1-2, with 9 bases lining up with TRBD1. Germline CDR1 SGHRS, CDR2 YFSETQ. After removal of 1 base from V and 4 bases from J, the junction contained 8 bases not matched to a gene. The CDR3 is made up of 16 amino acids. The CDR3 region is CASSLTLTGGSYGYTF. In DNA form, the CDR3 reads TGCGCCAGCAGCTTGACACTAACAGGGGGCAGCTATGGCTACACCTTC.

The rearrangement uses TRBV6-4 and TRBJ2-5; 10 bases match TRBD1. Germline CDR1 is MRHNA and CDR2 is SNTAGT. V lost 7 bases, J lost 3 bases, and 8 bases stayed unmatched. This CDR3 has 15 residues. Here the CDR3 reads CASTILGQGEETQYF. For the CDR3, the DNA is TGTGCCAGCACGATCCTCGGACAGGGGGAAGAGACCCAGTACTTC.

CDR3 sequence (DNA): TGTGCCAGCAGTTACGGGCCATACGAACAGGGGACCGGGGAGCTGTTTTTT. This gives the protein CASSYGPYEQGTGELFF. The chain uses TRBV6-2 or TRBV6-3 and TRBJ2-2; 7 positions agree with TRBD1. The CDR3 length is 17 residues. The V segment lost 2 bases and the J segment 5 bases; nucleotides outside the gene matches: 11. Germline CDR1 reads MNHEY; CDR2 reads SVGEGT.

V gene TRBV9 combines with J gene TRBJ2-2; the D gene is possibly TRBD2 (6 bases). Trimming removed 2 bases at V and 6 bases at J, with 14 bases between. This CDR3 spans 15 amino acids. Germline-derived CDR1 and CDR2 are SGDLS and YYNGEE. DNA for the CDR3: TGTGCCAGCAGCGTTCAATGGCGGGACCCCGGGGAGCTGTTTTTT. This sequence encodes CASSVQWRDPGELFF. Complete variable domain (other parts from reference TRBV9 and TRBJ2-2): DSGVTQTPKHLITATGQRVTLRCSPRSGDLSVYWYQQSLDQGLQFLIQYYNGEERAKGNILERFSAQQFPDLHSELNLSSLELGDSALYFCASSVQWRDPGELFFGEGSRLTVL.

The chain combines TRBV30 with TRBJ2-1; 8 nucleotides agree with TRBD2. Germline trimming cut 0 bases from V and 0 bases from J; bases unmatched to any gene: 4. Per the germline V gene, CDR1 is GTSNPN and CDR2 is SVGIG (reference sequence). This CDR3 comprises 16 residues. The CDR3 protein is CAWSVWLAGSYNEQFF. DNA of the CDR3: TGTGCCTGGAGTGTGTGGCTAGCGGGCTCCTACAATGAGCAGTTCTTC. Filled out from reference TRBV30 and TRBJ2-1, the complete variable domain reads SQTIHQWPATLVQPVGSPLSLECTVEGTSNPNLYWYRQAAGRGLQLLFYSVGIGQISSEVPQNLSASRPQDRQFILSSKKLLLSDSGFYLCAWSVWLAGSYNEQFFGPGTRLTVL.

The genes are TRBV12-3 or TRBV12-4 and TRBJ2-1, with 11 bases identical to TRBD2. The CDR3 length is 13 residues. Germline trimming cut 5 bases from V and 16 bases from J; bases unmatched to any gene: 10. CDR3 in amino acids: CASSGTLAGERFF. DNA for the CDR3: TGTGCCAGCAGTGGCACACTAGCGGGAGAACGATTCTTC.

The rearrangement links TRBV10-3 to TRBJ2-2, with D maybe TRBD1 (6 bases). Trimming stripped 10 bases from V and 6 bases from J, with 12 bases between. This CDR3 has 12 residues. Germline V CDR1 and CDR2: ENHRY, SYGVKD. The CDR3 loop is CATYREAGELFF. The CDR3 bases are TGTGCCACATACAGGGAAGCCGGGGAGCTGTTTTTT.

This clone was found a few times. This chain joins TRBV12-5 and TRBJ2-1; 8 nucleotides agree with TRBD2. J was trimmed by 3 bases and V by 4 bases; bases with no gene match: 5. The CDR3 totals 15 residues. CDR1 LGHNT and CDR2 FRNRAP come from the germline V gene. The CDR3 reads CASGSIAGNYNEQFF. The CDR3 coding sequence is TGTGCTAGTGGTTCTATAGCGGGGAACTACAATGAGCAGTTCTTC.

CDR3 amino acids: CASSGGTGLGEKLFF. CDR3 sequence (DNA): TGTGCCAGCAGCGGGGGGACAGGATTGGGTGAAAAACTGTTTTTT. V and J are TRBV5-6 and TRBJ1-4, with TRBD1 matching 8 bases. CDR3 length: 15 residues. J lost 7 bases, V lost 4 bases, and 9 bases had no gene match. From germline, CDR1 is SGHDT and CDR2 YYEEEE.

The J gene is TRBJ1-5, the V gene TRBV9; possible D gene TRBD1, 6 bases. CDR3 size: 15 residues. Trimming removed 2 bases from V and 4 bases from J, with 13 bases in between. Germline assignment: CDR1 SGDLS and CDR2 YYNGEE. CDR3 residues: CASSVTGQGNQPQHF. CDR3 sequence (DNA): TGTGCCAGCAGCGTTACCGGGCAGGGGAATCAGCCCCAGCATTTT.

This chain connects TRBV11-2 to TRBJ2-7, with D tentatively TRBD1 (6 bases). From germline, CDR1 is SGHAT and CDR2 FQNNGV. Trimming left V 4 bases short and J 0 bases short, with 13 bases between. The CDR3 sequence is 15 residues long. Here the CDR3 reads CASSSIDRSSYEQYF. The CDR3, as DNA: TGTGCCAGCAGCTCTATCGACAGGAGCTCCTACGAGCAGTACTTC.

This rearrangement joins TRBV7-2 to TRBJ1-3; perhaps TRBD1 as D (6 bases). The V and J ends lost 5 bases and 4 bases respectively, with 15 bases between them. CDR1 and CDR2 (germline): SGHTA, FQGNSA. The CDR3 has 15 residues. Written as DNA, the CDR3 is TGTGCCAGCAGCCCTTCCGGGACAAGGGGAAACACCATATATTTT. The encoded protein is CASSPSGTRGNTIYF.

CDR3: CSASQGNGLETQYF. In DNA form, the CDR3 reads TGCAGTGCTAGTCAGGGTAACGGCCTAGAGACCCAGTACTTC. The chain joins TRBV20-1 to TRBJ2-5; possible D gene TRBD1, 5 bases. This CDR3 is 14 amino acids long. V gave up 3 bases and J gave up 4 bases, with 15 bases separating them. In germline, CDR1 is DFQATT, CDR2 SNEGSKA (reference sequence).

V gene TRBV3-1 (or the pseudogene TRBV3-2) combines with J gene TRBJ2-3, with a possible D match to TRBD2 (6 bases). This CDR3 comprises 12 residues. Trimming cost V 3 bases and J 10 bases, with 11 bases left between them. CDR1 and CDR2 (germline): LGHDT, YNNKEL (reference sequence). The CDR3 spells CASSHWRAPQYF. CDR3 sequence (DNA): TGTGCCAGCAGCCATTGGAGGGCCCCGCAGTATTTT.

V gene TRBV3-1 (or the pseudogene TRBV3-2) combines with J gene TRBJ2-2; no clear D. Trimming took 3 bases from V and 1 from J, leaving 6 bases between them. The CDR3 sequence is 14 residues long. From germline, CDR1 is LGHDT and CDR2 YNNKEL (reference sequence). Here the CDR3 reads CASSQAGNTGELFF. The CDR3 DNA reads TGTGCCAGCAGCCAGGCAGGGAACACCGGGGAGCTGTTTTTT.

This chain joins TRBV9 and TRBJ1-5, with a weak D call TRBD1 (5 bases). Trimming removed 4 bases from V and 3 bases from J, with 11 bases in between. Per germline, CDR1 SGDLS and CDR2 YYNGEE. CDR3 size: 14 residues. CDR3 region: CASSPGGINQPQHF. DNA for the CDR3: TGTGCCAGCAGCCCCGGGGGAATCAATCAGCCCCAGCATTTT.

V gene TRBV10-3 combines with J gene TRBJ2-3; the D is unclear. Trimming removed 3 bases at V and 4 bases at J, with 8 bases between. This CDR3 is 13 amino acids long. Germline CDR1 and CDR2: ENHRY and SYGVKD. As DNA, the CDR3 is TGTGCCATCAGTGATCAATCAGCAGATACGCAGTATTTT. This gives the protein CAISDQSADTQYF.

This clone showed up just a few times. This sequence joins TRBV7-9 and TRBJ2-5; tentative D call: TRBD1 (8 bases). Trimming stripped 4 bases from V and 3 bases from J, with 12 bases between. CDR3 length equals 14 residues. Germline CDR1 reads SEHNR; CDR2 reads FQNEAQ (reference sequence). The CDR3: CASSYRGGEETQYF. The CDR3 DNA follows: TGTGCCAGCAGCTACAGGGGGGGCGAAGAGACCCAGTACTTC.

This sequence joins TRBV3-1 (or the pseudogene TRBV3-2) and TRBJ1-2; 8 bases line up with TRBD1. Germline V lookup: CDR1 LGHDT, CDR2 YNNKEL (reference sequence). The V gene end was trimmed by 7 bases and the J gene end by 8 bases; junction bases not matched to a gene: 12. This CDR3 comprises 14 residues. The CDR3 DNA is TGTGCCAGCACCCGTGGGTCTCAGGGGGCGGGCTACACCTTC. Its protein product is CASTRGSQGAGYTF.

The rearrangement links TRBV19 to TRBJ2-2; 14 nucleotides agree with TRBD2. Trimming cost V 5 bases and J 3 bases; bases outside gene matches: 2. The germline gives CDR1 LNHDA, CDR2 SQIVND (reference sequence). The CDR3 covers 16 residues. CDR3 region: CASSRLAGGYTGELFF. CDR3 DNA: TGTGCCAGTAGTCGACTAGCGGGAGGGTACACCGGGGAGCTGTTTTTT.

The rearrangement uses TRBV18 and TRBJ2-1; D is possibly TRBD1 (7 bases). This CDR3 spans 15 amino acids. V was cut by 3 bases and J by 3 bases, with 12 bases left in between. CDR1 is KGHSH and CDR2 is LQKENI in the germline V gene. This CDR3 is CASSPAGQYYNEQFF. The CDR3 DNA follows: TGTGCCAGCTCACCTGCGGGACAGTACTACAATGAGCAGTTCTTC.

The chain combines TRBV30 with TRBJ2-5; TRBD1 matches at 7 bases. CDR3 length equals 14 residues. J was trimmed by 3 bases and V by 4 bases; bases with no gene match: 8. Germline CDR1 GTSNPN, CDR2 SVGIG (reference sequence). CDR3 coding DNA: TGTGCCTGGACCCAAGGGACAGCCGAAGAGACCCAGTACTTC. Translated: CAWTQGTAEETQYF. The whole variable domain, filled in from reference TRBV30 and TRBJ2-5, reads SQTIHQWPATLVQPVGSPLSLECTVEGTSNPNLYWYRQAAGRGLQLLFYSVGIGQISSEVPQNLSASRPQDRQFILSSKKLLLSDSGFYLCAWTQGTAEETQYFGPGTRLLVL.

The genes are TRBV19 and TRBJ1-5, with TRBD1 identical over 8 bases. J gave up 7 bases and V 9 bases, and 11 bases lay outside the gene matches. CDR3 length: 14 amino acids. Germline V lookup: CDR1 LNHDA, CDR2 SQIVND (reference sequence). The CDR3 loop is CASRVRGQGQPQHF. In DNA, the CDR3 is TGTGCCAGCAGGGTCAGGGGGCAAGGACAGCCCCAGCATTTT.

The CDR3 region is CASSQGNRGLTYYEQYF. DNA for the CDR3: TGCGCCAGCAGCCAAGGCAACAGGGGGCTCACCTACTACGAGCAGTACTTC. V usage is TRBV4-1 and J usage is TRBJ2-7; 9 positions match TRBD1. V lost 1 base and J lost 3; bases outside the gene matches: 10. Germline V gene lookup returns CDR1 MGHRA and CDR2 YSYEKL. The CDR3 is 17 residues long.

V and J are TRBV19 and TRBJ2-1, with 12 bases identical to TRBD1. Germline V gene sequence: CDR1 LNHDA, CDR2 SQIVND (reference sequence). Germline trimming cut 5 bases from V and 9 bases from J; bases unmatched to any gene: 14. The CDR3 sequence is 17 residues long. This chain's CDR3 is CASSQNTGTGGSVEQFF. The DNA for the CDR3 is TGTGCCAGTAGTCAAAACACCGGGACAGGGGGCTCGGTTGAGCAGTTCTTC.

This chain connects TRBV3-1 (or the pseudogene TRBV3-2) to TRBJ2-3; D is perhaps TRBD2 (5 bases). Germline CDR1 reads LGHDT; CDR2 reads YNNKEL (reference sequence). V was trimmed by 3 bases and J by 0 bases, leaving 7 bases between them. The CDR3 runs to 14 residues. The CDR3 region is CASSHSGSTDTQYF. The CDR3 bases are TGTGCCAGCAGCCACAGCGGCAGCACAGATACGCAGTATTTT.

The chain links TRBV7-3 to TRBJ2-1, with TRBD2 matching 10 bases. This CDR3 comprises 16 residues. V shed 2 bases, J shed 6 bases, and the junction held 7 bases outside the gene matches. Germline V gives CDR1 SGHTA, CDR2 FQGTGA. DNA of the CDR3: TGTGCCAGCAGCTTAGGCCCTAGCGGGAGAGGCAATGAGCAGTTCTTC. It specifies CASSLGPSGRGNEQFF.

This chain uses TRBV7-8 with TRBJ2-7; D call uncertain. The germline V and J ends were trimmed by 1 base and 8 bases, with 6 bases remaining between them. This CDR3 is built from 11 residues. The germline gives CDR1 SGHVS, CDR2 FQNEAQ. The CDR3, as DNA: TGTGCCAGCAGCTTAGGGGCTAAGCAGTACTTC. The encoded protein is CASSLGAKQYF.

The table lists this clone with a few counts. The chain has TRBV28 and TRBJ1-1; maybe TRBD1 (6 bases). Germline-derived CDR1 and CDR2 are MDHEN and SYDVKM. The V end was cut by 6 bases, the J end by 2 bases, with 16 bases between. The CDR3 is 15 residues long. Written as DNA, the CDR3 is TGTGCCAGCAGCCTACAGGGAGGGAGAAACACTGAAGCTTTCTTT. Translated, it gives CASSLQGGRNTEAFF.